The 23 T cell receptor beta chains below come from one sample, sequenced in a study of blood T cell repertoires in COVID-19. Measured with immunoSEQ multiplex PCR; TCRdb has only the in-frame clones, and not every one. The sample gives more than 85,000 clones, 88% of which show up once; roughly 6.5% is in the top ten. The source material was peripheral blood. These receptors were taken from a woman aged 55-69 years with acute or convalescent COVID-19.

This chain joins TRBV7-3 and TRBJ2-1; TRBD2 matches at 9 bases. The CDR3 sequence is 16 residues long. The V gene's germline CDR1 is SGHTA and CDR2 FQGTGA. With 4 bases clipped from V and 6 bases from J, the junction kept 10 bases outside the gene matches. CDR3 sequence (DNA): TGTGCCAGCAGCTCGTTTCCGGGACTAGCAGGCAATGAGCAGTTCTTC. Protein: CASSSFPGLAGNEQFF.

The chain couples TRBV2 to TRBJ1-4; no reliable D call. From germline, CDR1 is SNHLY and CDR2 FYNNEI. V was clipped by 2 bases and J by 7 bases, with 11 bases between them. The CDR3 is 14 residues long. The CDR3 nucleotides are TGTGCCAGCAGTGAAAGGAGCATTTCTGAAAAACTGTTTTTT. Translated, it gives CASSERSISEKLFF.

The CDR3 reads CASSSLAGGFSEQFF. The CDR3 DNA reads as TGTGCCAGCAGCTCCTTAGCGGGAGGATTTAGTGAGCAGTTCTTC. This rearrangement joins TRBV7-3 to TRBJ2-1; 10 bases are a match to TRBD2. From germline, CDR1 is SGHTA and CDR2 FQGTGA. The CDR3 is 15 residues long. V was clipped by 4 bases and J by 9 bases; unmatched bases: 9. The full variable domain, rest sourced from reference TRBV7-3 and TRBJ2-1, is GAGVSQTPSNKVTEKGKYVELRCDPISGHTALYWYRQSLGQGPEFLIYFQGTGAADDSGLPNDRFFAVRPEGSVSTLKIQRTERGDSAVYLCASSSLAGGFSEQFFGPGTRLTVL.

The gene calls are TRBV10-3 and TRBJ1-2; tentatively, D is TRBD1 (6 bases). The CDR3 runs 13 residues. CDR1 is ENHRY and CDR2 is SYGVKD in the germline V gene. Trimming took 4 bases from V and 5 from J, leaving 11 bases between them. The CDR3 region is CAISGAQGYGYTF. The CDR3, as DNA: TGTGCCATCAGTGGGGCCCAGGGGTATGGCTACACCTTC.

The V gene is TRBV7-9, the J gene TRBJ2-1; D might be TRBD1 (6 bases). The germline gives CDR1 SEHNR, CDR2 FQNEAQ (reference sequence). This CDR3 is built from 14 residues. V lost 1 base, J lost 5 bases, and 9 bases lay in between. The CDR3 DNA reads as TGTGCCAGCAGCTTAGACGGACAGAACAATGAGCAGTTCTTC. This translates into CASSLDGQNNEQFF. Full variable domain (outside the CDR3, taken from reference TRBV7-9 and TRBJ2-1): DTGVSQNPRHKITKRGQNVTFRCDPISEHNRLYWYRQTLGQGPEFLTYFQNEAQLEKSRLLSDRFSAERPKGSFSTLEIQRTEQGDSAMYLCASSLDGQNNEQFFGPGTRLTVL.

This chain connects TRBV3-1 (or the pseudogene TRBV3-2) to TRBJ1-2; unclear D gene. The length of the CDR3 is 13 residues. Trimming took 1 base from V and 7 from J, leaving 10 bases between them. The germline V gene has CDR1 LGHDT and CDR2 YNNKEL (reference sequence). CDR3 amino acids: CASSQGREFGYTF. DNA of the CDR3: TGTGCCAGCAGCCAAGGAAGGGAGTTTGGCTACACCTTC.

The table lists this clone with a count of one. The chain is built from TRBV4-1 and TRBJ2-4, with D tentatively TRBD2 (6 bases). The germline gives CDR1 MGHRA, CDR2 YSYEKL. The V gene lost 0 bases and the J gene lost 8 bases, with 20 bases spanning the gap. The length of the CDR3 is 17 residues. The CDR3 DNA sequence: TGCGCCAGCAGCCAAGAAGGCCCGGGCCGCCGCGGGGACATTCAGTACTTC. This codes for CASSQEGPGRRGDIQYF.

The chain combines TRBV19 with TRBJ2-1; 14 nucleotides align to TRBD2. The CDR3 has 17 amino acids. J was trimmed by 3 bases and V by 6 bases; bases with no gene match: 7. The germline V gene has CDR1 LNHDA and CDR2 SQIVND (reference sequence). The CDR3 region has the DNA TGTGCCAGTAGCAAAGGGACTAGCGGGGGTATCTACAATGAGCAGTTCTTC. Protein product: CASSKGTSGGIYNEQFF.

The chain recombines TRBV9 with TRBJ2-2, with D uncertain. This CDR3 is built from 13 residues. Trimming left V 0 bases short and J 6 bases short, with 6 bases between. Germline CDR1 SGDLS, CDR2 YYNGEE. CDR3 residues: CASSVAPSGELFF. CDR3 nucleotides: TGTGCCAGCAGCGTAGCCCCCTCCGGGGAGCTGTTTTTT.

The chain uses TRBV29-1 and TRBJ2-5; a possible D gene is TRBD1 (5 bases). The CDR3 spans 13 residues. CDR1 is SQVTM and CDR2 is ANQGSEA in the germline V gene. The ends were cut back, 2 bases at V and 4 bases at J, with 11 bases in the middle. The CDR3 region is CSVERVRGETQYF. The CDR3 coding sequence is TGCAGCGTTGAAAGGGTTAGGGGAGAGACCCAGTACTTC.

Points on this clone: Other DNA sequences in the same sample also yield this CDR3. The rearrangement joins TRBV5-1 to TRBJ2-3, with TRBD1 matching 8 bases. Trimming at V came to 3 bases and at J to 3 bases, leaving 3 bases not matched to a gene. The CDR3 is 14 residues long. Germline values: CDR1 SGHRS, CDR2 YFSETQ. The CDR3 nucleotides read TGCGCCAGCAGCTCGGACAGGGTTACAGATACGCAGTATTTT. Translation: CASSSDRVTDTQYF.

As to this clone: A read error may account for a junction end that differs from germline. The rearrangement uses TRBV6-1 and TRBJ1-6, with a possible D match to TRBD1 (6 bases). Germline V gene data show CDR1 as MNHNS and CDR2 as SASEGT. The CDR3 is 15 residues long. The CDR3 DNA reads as TGTACCAGCAGTGACGGGGGGCCCTATAATTCACCCCTCCACTTT. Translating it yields CTSSDGGPYNSPLHF.

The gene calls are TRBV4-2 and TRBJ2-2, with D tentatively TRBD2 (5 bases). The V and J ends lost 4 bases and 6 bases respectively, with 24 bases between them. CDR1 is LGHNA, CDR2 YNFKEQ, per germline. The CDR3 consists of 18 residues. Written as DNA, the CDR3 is TGTGCCAGCAGCCGAGACCACCTCCTACAAAGCGGAGCCGGGGAGCTGTTTTTT. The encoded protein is CASSRDHLLQSGAGELFF.

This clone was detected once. The CDR3: CASSWRDQGNHEQYF. The DNA of the CDR3 is TGTGCCAGCAGCTGGAGGGACCAGGGTAACCACGAGCAGTACTTC. The chain combines TRBV11-2 with TRBJ2-7, with a weak D call TRBD2 (6 bases). V was trimmed by 4 bases and J by 5 bases, leaving 18 bases between them. Germline assignment: CDR1 SGHAT and CDR2 FQNNGV. The CDR3 contains 15 residues. The whole variable domain, filled in from reference TRBV11-2 and TRBJ2-7, reads EAGVAQSPRYKIIEKRQSVAFWCNPISGHATLYWYQQILGQGPKLLIQFQNNGVVDDSQLPKDRFSAERLKGVDSTLKIQPAKLEDSAVYLCASSWRDQGNHEQYFGPGTRLTVT.

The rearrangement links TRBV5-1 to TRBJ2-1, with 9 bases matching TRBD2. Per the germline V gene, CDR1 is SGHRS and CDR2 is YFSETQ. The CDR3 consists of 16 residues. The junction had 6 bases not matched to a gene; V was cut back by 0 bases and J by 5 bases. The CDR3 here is CASSLERLAGNNEQFF. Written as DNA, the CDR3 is TGCGCCAGCAGCTTGGAAAGGCTAGCGGGAAACAATGAGCAGTTCTTC.

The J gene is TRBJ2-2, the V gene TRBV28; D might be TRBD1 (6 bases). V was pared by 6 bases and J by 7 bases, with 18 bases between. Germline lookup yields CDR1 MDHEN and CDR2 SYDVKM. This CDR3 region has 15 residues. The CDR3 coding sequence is TGTGCCAGCAGCCCCGACTGGGGACAAGGCGGGGAGCTGTTTTTT. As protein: CASSPDWGQGGELFF.

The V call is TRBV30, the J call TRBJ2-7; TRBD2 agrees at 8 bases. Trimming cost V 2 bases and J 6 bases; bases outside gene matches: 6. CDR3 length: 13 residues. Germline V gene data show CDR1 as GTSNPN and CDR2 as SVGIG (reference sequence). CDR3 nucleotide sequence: TGTGCCTGGAGTCTGAGCGGGAGTTCCGAGCAGTACTTC. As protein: CAWSLSGSSEQYF. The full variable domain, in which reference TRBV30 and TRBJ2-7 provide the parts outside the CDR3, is SQTIHQWPATLVQPVGSPLSLECTVEGTSNPNLYWYRQAAGRGLQLLFYSVGIGQISSEVPQNLSASRPQDRQFILSSKKLLLSDSGFYLCAWSLSGSSEQYFGPGTRLTVT.

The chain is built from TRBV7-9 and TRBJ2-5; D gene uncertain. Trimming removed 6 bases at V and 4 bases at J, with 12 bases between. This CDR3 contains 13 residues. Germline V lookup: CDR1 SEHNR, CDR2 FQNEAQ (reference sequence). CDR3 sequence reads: CASRAGISETQYF. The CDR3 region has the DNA TGTGCCAGCAGAGCCGGTATCTCAGAGACCCAGTACTTC.

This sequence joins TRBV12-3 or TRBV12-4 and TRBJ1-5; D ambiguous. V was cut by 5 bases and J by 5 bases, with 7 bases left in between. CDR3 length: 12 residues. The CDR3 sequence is CASSEFDQPQHF. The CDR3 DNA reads TGTGCCAGCAGTGAGTTCGATCAGCCCCAGCATTTT.

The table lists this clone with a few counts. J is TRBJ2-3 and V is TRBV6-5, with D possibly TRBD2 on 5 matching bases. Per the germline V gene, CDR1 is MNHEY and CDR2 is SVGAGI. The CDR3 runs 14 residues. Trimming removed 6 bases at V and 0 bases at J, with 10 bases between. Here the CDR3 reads CASRTRISTDTQYF. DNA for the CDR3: TGTGCCAGCAGAACTAGGATCAGCACAGATACGCAGTATTTT.

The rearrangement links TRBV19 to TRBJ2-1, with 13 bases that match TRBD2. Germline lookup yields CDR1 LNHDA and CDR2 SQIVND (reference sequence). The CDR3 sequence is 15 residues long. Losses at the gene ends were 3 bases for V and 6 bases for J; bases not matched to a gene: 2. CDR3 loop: CASSMGLAGSNEQFF. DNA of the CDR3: TGTGCCAGTAGTATGGGACTAGCGGGATCCAATGAGCAGTTCTTC.

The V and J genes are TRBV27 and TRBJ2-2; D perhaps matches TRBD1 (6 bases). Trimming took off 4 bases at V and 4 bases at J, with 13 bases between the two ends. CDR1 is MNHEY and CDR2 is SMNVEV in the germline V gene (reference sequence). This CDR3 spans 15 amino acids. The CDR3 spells CASSWRTALTGELFF. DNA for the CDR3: TGTGCCAGCAGTTGGCGGACAGCCCTCACCGGGGAGCTGTTTTTT.

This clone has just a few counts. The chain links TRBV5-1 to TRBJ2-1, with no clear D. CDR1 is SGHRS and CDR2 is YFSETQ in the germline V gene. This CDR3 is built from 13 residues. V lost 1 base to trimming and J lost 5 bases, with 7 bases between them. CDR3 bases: TGCGCCAGCAGCTTGTACTCTCACAATGAGCAGTTCTTC. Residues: CASSLYSHNEQFF.